The 10 T cell receptor beta chains in this list originate from one sample, sequenced in a study of T cell changes during pregnancy in multiple sclerosis. Profiling relied on immunoSEQ multiplex PCR, and the TCRdb table lists in-frame clones only, not all of them. Here the sample spans about 40,000 clones, roughly 92% being singletons. This material consisted of CD4+ T cells from peripheral blood mononuclear cells, taken before pregnancy. These receptors all come from a female donor with multiple sclerosis, enrolled in a pregnancy study.

The V gene is TRBV6-1, the J gene TRBJ2-5; 8 bases agree with TRBD2. CDR3 length: 15 residues. The V gene's germline CDR1 is MNHNS and CDR2 SASEGT. Losses at the gene ends were 6 bases for V and 7 bases for J; bases not matched to a gene: 13. This chain's CDR3 is CASSGQGPRGGTQYF. The CDR3 nucleotides read TGTGCCAGCAGCGGTCAGGGGCCCCGGGGGGGGACCCAGTACTTC.

The sample holds one count of this clone. This chain uses TRBV20-1 with TRBJ1-2; TRBD1 matches at 11 bases. Germline trimming cut 6 bases from V and 8 bases from J; bases unmatched to any gene: 2. There are 11 residues in the CDR3. CDR1 is DFQATT, CDR2 SNEGSKA, per germline (reference sequence). The CDR3: CSAWTGGGYTF. DNA for the CDR3: TGCAGTGCGTGGACAGGGGGCGGCTACACCTTC.

V is TRBV9 and J is TRBJ2-3; TRBD2 agrees at 11 bases. Germline CDR1 SGDLS, CDR2 YYNGEE. This CDR3 comprises 15 residues. V lost 1 base and J lost 6; bases outside the gene matches: 4. The chain's CDR3 is CASSVIAGGPDTQYF. The CDR3 coding sequence is TGTGCCAGCAGCGTAATAGCGGGAGGGCCGGATACGCAGTATTTT.

This chain links TRBV2 with TRBJ2-2; a possible D gene is TRBD1 (5 bases). Germline V CDR1 and CDR2: SNHLY, FYNNEI. This CDR3 contains 14 residues. Trimming removed 0 bases from V and 6 bases from J, with 8 bases in between. CDR3 in DNA: TGTGCCAGCAGTGAAGCCAGGGTCCCCGGGGAGCTGTTTTTT. Its translation: CASSEARVPGELFF.

This clone appeared once. V and J are TRBV19 and TRBJ2-2; D uncertain. Trimming shortened V by 7 bases and J by 1 base, and 7 bases separated the two germline ends. The CDR3 is 13 residues long. Per germline, CDR1 LNHDA and CDR2 SQIVND (reference sequence). For the CDR3, the DNA is TGTGCCAGTACTACGGTGAACACCGGGGAGCTGTTTTTT. Encoded protein: CASTTVNTGELFF.

This chain uses TRBV27 with TRBJ1-3; a weak D match, TRBD1 (5 bases). V was cut by 2 bases and J by 1 base, with 6 bases left in between. The CDR3 is made up of 14 amino acids. Germline CDR1 is MNHEY and CDR2 is SMNVEV (reference sequence). The CDR3 bases are TGTGCCAGCAGTTTAGCAGGGTCTGGAAACACCATATATTTT. Translated: CASSLAGSGNTIYF.

This chain joins TRBV5-1 and TRBJ1-2; 8 bases line up with TRBD1. Germline loops: CDR1 SGHRS, CDR2 YFSETQ. The CDR3 has 14 amino acids. V shed 0 bases and J 8 bases; nucleotides not matched to a gene: 6. CDR3 residues: CASSLERQGRGYTF. CDR3 DNA: TGCGCCAGCAGCTTGGAGAGACAGGGGCGAGGCTACACCTTC. Looking up the rest from reference TRBV5-1 and TRBJ1-2 gives the full variable domain: KAGVTQTPRYLIKTRGQQVTLSCSPISGHRSVSWYQQTPGQGLQFLFEYFSETQRNKGNFPGRFSGRQFSNSRSEMNVSTLELGDSALYLCASSLERQGRGYTFGSGTRLTVV.

The chain uses TRBV7-2 and TRBJ2-5; weak D call: TRBD1 (5 bases). CDR3 size: 15 residues. Germline V gene data show CDR1 as SGHTA and CDR2 as FQGNSA. V was pared by 4 bases and J by 0 bases, with 12 bases between. The chain's CDR3 is CASSSSTGHQETQYF. The CDR3 coding sequence is TGTGCCAGCAGCTCCAGTACAGGACACCAAGAGACCCAGTACTTC.

The chain couples TRBV29-1 to TRBJ2-7, with 7 positions matching TRBD2. V gave up 5 bases and J gave up 2 bases; unmatched junction bases: 9. The CDR3 covers 14 residues. CDR1 and CDR2 (germline): SQVTM, ANQGSEA. The CDR3, as DNA: TGCAGCGTTACCCCGATGGCGGGGGCCTACGAGCAGTACTTC. Amino acid sequence: CSVTPMAGAYEQYF.

CDR3 loop: CASSEAHRNTIYF. CDR3 sequence (DNA): TGTGCCAGCAGTGAGGCTCATCGAAACACCATATATTTT. The chain uses TRBV2 and TRBJ1-3; D remains ambiguous. The CDR3 is 13 amino acids. Germline CDR1 SNHLY, CDR2 FYNNEI. V was clipped by 3 bases and J by 5 bases, with 8 bases between them.